The 8 T cell receptor beta chains presented below share a single source sample, sequenced in a study of CD4 T cell repertoires in COVID-19. Method: immunoSEQ multiplex PCR; TCRdb's copy keeps in-frame clones and lacks some. The sample shows 23,000 or so clones, more than 75% of them seen only once. The memory T cells were sequenced right after ex vivo isolation, without culture. Sequencing was performed on central memory CD4+ T cells from blood, taken before the COVID-19 pandemic. These TCRs come from a human donor who had COVID-19.

The rearrangement uses TRBV6-1 and TRBJ1-4, with 7 bases aligning to TRBD1. CDR3 length equals 13 residues. The germline CDR1 and CDR2 sequences are MNHNS and SASEGT. The V gene end was trimmed by 1 base and the J gene end by 14 bases; junction bases not matched to a gene: 7. In nucleotides, the CDR3 is TGTGCCAGCAGTGAAGAAAGGGCAGGGGGGCTGTTTTTT. Its translation: CASSEERAGGLFF.

The chain links TRBV7-2 to TRBJ2-3, with a weak D call TRBD2 (7 bases). Between the trimmed V and J ends, which lost 1 base and 14 bases, there was a span of 16 bases. Per the germline V gene, CDR1 is SGHTA and CDR2 is FQGNSA. CDR3 length equals 13 residues. The chain's CDR3 is CASSLVGGTNTYF. The DNA of the CDR3 is TGTGCCAGCAGCTTAGTAGGGGGGACTAATACGTATTTT.

The V call is TRBV29-1, the J call TRBJ1-2; D not certain. V shed 2 bases and J shed 3 bases, with 16 bases lying between them. Germline values: CDR1 SQVTM, CDR2 ANQGSEA. This CDR3 contains 15 residues. In DNA, the CDR3 is TGCAGCGTTGAAATACGCGGAATCACCCACTATGGCTACACCTTC. Its protein product is CSVEIRGITHYGYTF.

The rearrangement links TRBV15 to TRBJ2-1, with 7 bases aligning to TRBD2. Germline V gives CDR1 LNHNV, CDR2 YYDKDF (reference sequence). The ends lost 0 bases at V and 4 bases at J; junction bases unmatched: 3. The CDR3 length is 15 residues. This CDR3 is CATSRDALAYNEQFF. As DNA, the CDR3 is TGTGCCACCAGCAGAGATGCACTAGCGTACAATGAGCAGTTCTTC.

The chain carries TRBV28 and TRBJ2-7; tentatively, D is TRBD1 (6 bases). This CDR3 has 15 amino acids. CDR1 and CDR2 (germline): MDHEN, SYDVKM. Trimming took off 6 bases at V and 3 bases at J, with 18 bases between the two ends. The CDR3 sequence is CASSQPATGIYEQYF. DNA for the CDR3: TGTGCCAGCAGCCAACCCGCGACAGGTATCTACGAGCAGTACTTC.

This clone appeared once. This CDR3 is CAIRGTGSPGTEAFF. The DNA for the CDR3 is TGTGCCATCAGGGGGACAGGTTCCCCCGGCACTGAAGCTTTCTTT. This sequence joins TRBV10-3 and TRBJ1-1, with 8 bases identical to TRBD1. Looked up from germline, CDR1 is ENHRY and CDR2 is SYGVKD. J lost 4 bases, V lost 6 bases, and 10 bases had no gene match. CDR3 length: 15 amino acids.

V and J are TRBV9 and TRBJ1-1, with a weak D call TRBD1 (5 bases). The germline gives CDR1 SGDLS, CDR2 YYNGEE. The length of the CDR3 is 14 residues. Trimming stripped 0 bases from V and 11 bases from J, with 17 bases between. The CDR3 DNA follows: TGTGCCAGCAGCGTAGGAACAGGCTCCTCTGGGGCTTTCTTT. It is translated as CASSVGTGSSGAFF. The full variable domain, its missing parts supplied by reference TRBV9 and TRBJ1-1, is DSGVTQTPKHLITATGQRVTLRCSPRSGDLSVYWYQQSLDQGLQFLIQYYNGEERAKGNILERFSAQQFPDLHSELNLSSLELGDSALYFCASSVGTGSSGAFFGQGTRLTVV.

In DNA, the CDR3 is TGTGCCAGCAGTGAAACAGGGCTCGCTGAAGCTTTCTTT. It codes for CASSETGLAEAFF. The chain uses TRBV6-1 and TRBJ1-1, with a tentative D call TRBD1 (6 bases). Germline V lookup: CDR1 MNHNS, CDR2 SASEGT. Trimming stripped 2 bases from V and 6 bases from J, with 10 bases between. This CDR3 spans 13 amino acids.